Given below is one TCR beta chain in context. The data are from a study of blood T cell repertoires in COVID-19. This CDR3 contains 16 residues. V lost 5 bases and J lost 1; bases outside the gene matches: 9. Germline V CDR1 and CDR2: LNHDA, SQIVND (reference sequence). Measured with immunoSEQ multiplex PCR; TCRdb has only the in-frame clones, and not every one. The top ten hold around 2% of the sample, which has 250,000 to 300,000 clones, 88% seen once. The receptor was derived from a woman aged 60-70 years in a cohort exposed to, infected with or recovered from COVID-19 (not recorded which). Sequencing was carried out using PBMCs or T cells enriched from blood (not recorded which). The J gene is TRBJ2-7, the V gene TRBV19, with TRBD2 identical over 9 bases. The CDR3 DNA reads TGTGCCAGTAGTCTCACCTCGACTAGCGGATCCTACGAGCAGTACTTC. Its translation is CASSLTSTSGSYEQYF.